This TCR beta chain was observed in a study of T cell clones after liver transplantation. About the research overall: A pre-transplant mixed lymphocyte reaction with TCRbeta sequencing defined graft-donor-reactive clones followed in post-transplant blood.

The J segment lost 14 bases and the V segment lost 9 bases, leaving 7 bases of the junction unmatched. Germline values: CDR1 SNHLY, CDR2 FYNNEI. This CDR3 spans 10 amino acids. The repertoire was sequenced with immunoSEQ multiplex PCR; TCRdb's copy has only in-frame clones and lacks some. This sample carries under 130,000 clones, approximately 79% of them seen once, and the ten largest clones take 2.5% to 3%. J is TRBJ2-1 and V is TRBV2, with TRBD2 matching over 7 bases. The sample consisted of CD4+ T cells from blood, taken approximately 4 years after liver transplant. This sequence was found in a human patient who received a liver transplant. Some T cells may possibly be graft donor cells. The DNA for the CDR3 is TGTGCCAGGGCCGGGCGGGAGAAGTTCTTC. This codes for CARAGREKFF.